This record covers a single T cell receptor (beta chain). Its antigen is currently unknown. The V and J ends lost 1 base and 0 bases, in that order; junction bases with no gene match: 5. The CDR3 is 17 amino acids. Germline lookup yields CDR1 SGHTA and CDR2 FQGNSA. These data belong to a study of cytomegalovirus exposure and HLA in healthy donors. Overall study: The roughly 670 first-cohort repertoires shared a platform with the approximately 120 validation repertoires, as reported in a later analysis.

The study's findings and limits: The authors confirmed in vitro that a few CMV-associated chains were specific for CMV antigens. Per published reports, the classifier diagnosed cytomegalovirus status with high specificity and sensitivity.

Data came from immunoSEQ multiplex PCR; TCRdb stores just in-frame clones and leaves some out. The table includes fewer than 400,000 clones, 80% to 90% detected once. Source material: PBMCs. The genes are TRBV7-2 and TRBJ2-1; 8 bases map to TRBD2. This receptor was identified in a woman under 30 in good health and CMV-seronegative. For the CDR3, the DNA is TGTGCCAGCAGCTTAGGAGGGGCGGGAGGCTCCTACAATGAGCAGTTCTTC. Amino acids: CASSLGGAGGSYNEQFF.